The 14 T cell receptor beta chains below all came from one sample that was sequenced in a study of shared clonotypes between healthy human individuals. Here immunoSEQ multiplex PCR was the method, and the copy in TCRdb shows in-frame clones only, minus some. This table holds some 790,000 clones, approximately 77% found once. The sample taken for sequencing was memory CD4+ T cells sorted from blood. The subset was: CD45RA-negative fraction. These receptors came from a woman aged 25 to 39 in good health.

V and J are TRBV7-9 and TRBJ2-5; TRBD2 agrees at 11 bases. This CDR3 comprises 15 residues. The junction had 4 bases not matched to a gene; V was cut back by 4 bases and J by 3 bases. The germline gives CDR1 SEHNR, CDR2 FQNEAQ (reference sequence). This chain's CDR3 is CASSSGTSGEETQYF. The CDR3 DNA follows: TGTGCCAGCAGCTCGGGGACTAGCGGAGAAGAGACCCAGTACTTC.

J is TRBJ1-6 and V is TRBV27; D unclear. The V end lost 2 bases, the J end lost 7 bases, and 21 bases lay between the germline ends. This CDR3 contains 18 residues. In germline, CDR1 is MNHEY, CDR2 SMNVEV (reference sequence). The CDR3 reads CASSLVPPMRLSNSPLHF. CDR3 DNA sequence: TGTGCCAGCAGTTTAGTCCCCCCGATGAGGCTGAGCAATTCACCCCTCCACTTT.

V is TRBV14 and J is TRBJ2-7, with a possible D match to TRBD2 (7 bases). The germline V gene encodes CDR1 SGHDN and CDR2 FVKESK. V shed 1 base and J shed 6 bases, with 19 bases lying between them. This CDR3 is 16 amino acids long. The CDR3 reads CASSQGRRGRAPEQYF. The DNA for the CDR3 is TGTGCCAGCAGCCAAGGTCGGAGGGGGAGGGCCCCCGAGCAGTACTTC.

The chain carries TRBV9 and TRBJ1-1; D gene unclear. The CDR3 has 14 residues. The V end lost 0 bases, the J end lost 6 bases, and 12 bases lay between the germline ends. CDR1 is SGDLS and CDR2 is YYNGEE in the germline V gene. CDR3 bases: TGTGCCAGCAGCGTAGGCGACGTGGTAGCTGAAGCTTTCTTT. It codes for CASSVGDVVAEAFF.

The chain links TRBV6-5 to TRBJ2-7, with TRBD2 matching 10 bases. From germline, CDR1 is MNHEY and CDR2 SVGAGI. There are 15 residues in the CDR3. V dropped 5 bases and J dropped 2; count of bases not matched to a gene: 6. CDR3 DNA sequence: TGTGCCAGCAGTACCCAAGCGGGAGGGACCTACGAGCAGTACTTC. Translated, it gives CASSTQAGGTYEQYF.

J is TRBJ2-3 and V is TRBV6-1; 11 positions match TRBD1. CDR1 is MNHNS, CDR2 SASEGT, per germline. Trimming cost V 4 bases and J 5 bases; bases outside gene matches: 5. CDR3 length: 15 residues. The CDR3 loop reads CASSGGGQGEDTQYF. In nucleotides, the CDR3 is TGTGCCAGCAGTGGAGGGGGACAGGGGGAAGATACGCAGTATTTT.

This chain links TRBV5-1 with TRBJ2-3; 9 positions match TRBD2. With 4 bases clipped from V and 6 bases from J, the junction kept 21 bases outside the gene matches. Per the germline V gene, CDR1 is SGHRS and CDR2 is YFSETQ. The CDR3 has 19 amino acids. As DNA, the CDR3 is TGCGCCAGCAGCCGGAATGCGGCAGGCGGGGGCGGGAGGGCTGATACGCAGTATTTT. This translates into CASSRNAAGGGGRADTQYF.

In its sample, this clone was seen a few times. The CDR3 DNA reads TGTGCCAGCAGTCATCCGGACAGGGGACACGAGCAGTACTTC. As protein: CASSHPDRGHEQYF. This chain uses TRBV6-1 with TRBJ2-7; 9 nucleotides match TRBD1. This CDR3 has 14 residues. CDR1 and CDR2 from the germline V gene are MNHNS and SASEGT. With V trimmed by 5 bases and J by 5 bases, 7 bases remained unmatched.

This clone has only one observation. The rearrangement links TRBV19 to TRBJ1-2; 10 nucleotides agree with TRBD1. The CDR3 is made up of 15 amino acids. V shed 3 bases and J 8 bases; nucleotides not matched to a gene: 9. Germline values: CDR1 LNHDA, CDR2 SQIVND (reference sequence). The CDR3 DNA follows: TGTGCCAGTAGTATTAACGCGGGACAGGGGACCGGCTACACCTTC. Protein sequence: CASSINAGQGTGYTF.

J is TRBJ2-7 and V is TRBV5-1, with D maybe TRBD2 (5 bases). Germline V gene sequence: CDR1 SGHRS, CDR2 YFSETQ. V shed 4 bases and J shed 6 bases, with 17 bases lying between them. This CDR3 has 14 amino acids. The CDR3 bases are TGCGCCAGCAGCCTGGTCACCGGGGAAGGCGAGCAGTACTTC. Protein product: CASSLVTGEGEQYF.

A note on this clone: Other DNA variants within this sample encode the same CDR3. V is TRBV6-1 and J is TRBJ2-1; D remains unclear. The V end was cut by 6 bases, the J end by 5 bases, with 5 bases between. The CDR3 sequence is 11 residues long. In germline, CDR1 is MNHNS, CDR2 SASEGT. In DNA, the CDR3 is TGTGCCAGCAGCCGAAACAATGAGCAGTTCTTC. Its translation is CASSRNNEQFF.

This rearrangement joins TRBV9 to TRBJ2-3; the match to TRBD2 covers 8 bases. This CDR3 has 14 residues. J gave up 3 bases and V 3 bases, and 3 bases lay outside the gene matches. Germline lookup yields CDR1 SGDLS and CDR2 YYNGEE. As DNA, the CDR3 is TGTGCCAGCAGCGCGGGAGGGCCGACAGATACGCAGTATTTT. As protein: CASSAGGPTDTQYF. Looking up the rest from reference TRBV9 and TRBJ2-3 gives the full variable domain: DSGVTQTPKHLITATGQRVTLRCSPRSGDLSVYWYQQSLDQGLQFLIQYYNGEERAKGNILERFSAQQFPDLHSELNLSSLELGDSALYFCASSAGGPTDTQYFGPGTRLTVL.

A few counts support this clone. The chain links TRBV6-1 to TRBJ1-5; D gene uncertain. V lost 6 bases to trimming and J lost 0 bases, with 6 bases between them. The CDR3 is 13 residues long. Germline assignment: CDR1 MNHNS and CDR2 SASEGT. The DNA of the CDR3 is TGTGCCAGCAGCGACTATAGCAATCAGCCCCAGCATTTT. It encodes CASSDYSNQPQHF.

The chain employs TRBV7-6 and TRBJ2-5; D is ambiguous. With 1 base removed from V and 2 bases from J, the gap between germline ends came to 8 bases. The CDR3 is 14 residues long. CDR1 is SGHVS and CDR2 is FNYEAQ in the germline V gene. The CDR3: CASSLGLGQETQYF. CDR3 sequence (DNA): TGTGCCAGCAGCTTAGGTTTGGGACAAGAGACCCAGTACTTC.